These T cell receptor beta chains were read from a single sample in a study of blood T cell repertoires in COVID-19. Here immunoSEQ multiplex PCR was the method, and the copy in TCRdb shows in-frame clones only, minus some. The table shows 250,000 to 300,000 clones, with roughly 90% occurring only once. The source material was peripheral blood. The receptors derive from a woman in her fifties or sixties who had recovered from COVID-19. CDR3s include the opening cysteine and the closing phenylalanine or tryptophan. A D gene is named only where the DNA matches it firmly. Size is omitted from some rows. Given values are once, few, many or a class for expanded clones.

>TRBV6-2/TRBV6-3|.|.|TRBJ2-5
CASSSEDRFQETQYF
TGTGCCAGCAGTTCCGAGGACAGATTCCAAGAGACCCAGTACTTC
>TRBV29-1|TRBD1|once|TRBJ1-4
CSVGQGAFEKLFF
TGCAGCGTTGGACAGGGAGCCTTTGAAAAACTGTTTTTT
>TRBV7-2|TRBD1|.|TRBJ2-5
CASSLGRTGHETQYF
TGTGCCAGCAGCTTAGGGCGGACAGGGCACGAGACCCAGTACTTC
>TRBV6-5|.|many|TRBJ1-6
CASRTLEGNSPLHF
TGTGCCAGCCGCACCCTAGAGGGTAATTCACCCCTCCACTTT
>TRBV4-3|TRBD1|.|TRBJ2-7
CASSHPPGGCVSYEQYF
TGCGCCAGCAGCCACCCGCCAGGGGGCTGCGTCTCCTACGAGCAGTACTTC
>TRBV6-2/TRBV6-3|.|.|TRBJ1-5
CASSYSRDLWGSPISNQPQHF
TGTGCCAGCAGTTACTCAAGAGATTTGTGGGGCAGCCCAATTAGCAATCAGCCCCAGCATTTT
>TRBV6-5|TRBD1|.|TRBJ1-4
CASNYQGATNEKLFF
TGTGCCAGCAACTACCAGGGGGCAACTAATGAAAAACTGTTTTTT
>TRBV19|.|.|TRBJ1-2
CASRPAVGANYGYTF
TGTGCCAGTAGGCCCGCTGTGGGGGCCAACTATGGCTACACCTTC
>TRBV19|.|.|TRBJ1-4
CASQAGPRNEKLFF
TGTGCCAGCCAAGCAGGGCCCCGGAATGAAAAACTGTTTTTT
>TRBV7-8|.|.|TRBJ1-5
CASSLWGGNQPQHF
TGTGCCAGCAGCTTATGGGGAGGAAATCAGCCCCAGCATTTT